The 4 T cell receptor beta chains below come from one sample, sequenced in a study of T cell changes during pregnancy in multiple sclerosis. The data were produced by immunoSEQ multiplex PCR, yet TCRdb's version contains in-frame clones alone and is incomplete. The sample records roughly 84,000 clones, 85% to 95% being singletons. The sequencing used peripheral blood, collected in the third trimester of pregnancy. The receptors here all came from a female donor in good health, enrolled as a control in a pregnancy study.

The chain has TRBV28 and TRBJ1-4; 7 bases fit TRBD1. CDR1 MDHEN and CDR2 SYDVKM come from the germline V gene. V lost 2 bases to trimming and J lost 11 bases; unmatched junction nucleotides: 5. CDR3 length: 13 amino acids. For the CDR3, the DNA is TGTGCCAGCAGTTTACAGGGGGGCAAGAAACTGTTTTTT. It codes for CASSLQGGKKLFF.

The chain couples TRBV15 to TRBJ2-5, with D possibly being TRBD2 (6 bases). V was shortened by 0 bases and J by 7 bases, with 12 bases between the two germline ends. This CDR3 region has 14 residues. Germline V CDR1 and CDR2: LNHNV, YYDKDF (reference sequence). For the CDR3, the DNA is TGTGCCACCAGCAGAGATTTGTCGGGAGCGACCCAGTACTTC. Translation gives CATSRDLSGATQYF.

This clone was observed a single time. The CDR3 DNA follows: TGTGCCAGCAGCTTGGAGGGCGGCGGGCGTCCAGATACGCAGTATTTT. It is translated as CASSLEGGGRPDTQYF. J is TRBJ2-3 and V is TRBV5-5, with a weak D call TRBD2 (5 bases). V lost 0 bases and J lost 4, with 15 bases in between. The length of the CDR3 is 16 residues. Germline-derived CDR1 and CDR2 are SGHKS and YYEKEE (reference sequence).

The V and J genes are TRBV18 and TRBJ1-1, with D unclear. Germline values: CDR1 KGHSH, CDR2 LQKENI. Trimming removed 1 base from V and 8 bases from J, with 17 bases in between. The CDR3 has 15 amino acids. The chain's CDR3 is CASSPLESGSIEAFF. The CDR3 bases are TGTGCCAGCTCACCACTTGAGTCCGGGAGTATAGAAGCTTTCTTT.